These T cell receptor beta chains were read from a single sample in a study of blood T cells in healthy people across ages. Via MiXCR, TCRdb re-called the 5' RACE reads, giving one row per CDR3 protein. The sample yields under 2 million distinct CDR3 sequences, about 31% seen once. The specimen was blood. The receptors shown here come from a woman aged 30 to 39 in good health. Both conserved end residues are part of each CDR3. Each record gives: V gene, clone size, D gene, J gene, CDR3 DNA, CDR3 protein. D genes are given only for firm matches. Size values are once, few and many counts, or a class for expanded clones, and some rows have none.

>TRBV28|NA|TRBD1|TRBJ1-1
TGTGCCAGCACCCACAGGGGGAGGACTGAAGCTTTCTTT
CASTHRGRTEAFF
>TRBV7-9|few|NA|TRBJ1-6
TGTGCCAGCAGCCCCCAGAGGGGGGATCGGCATTCACCCCTCCACTTT
CASSPQRGDRHSPLHF
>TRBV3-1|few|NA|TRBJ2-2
TGTGCCAGCAGCCAAGCAAAGGGTGGAGGGAAGCTGTTTTTT
CASSQAKGGGKLFF
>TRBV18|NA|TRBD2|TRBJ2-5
TGTGCCAGCTCACCGTCGGGAGGGACGACCCAGTACTTC
CASSPSGGTTQYF
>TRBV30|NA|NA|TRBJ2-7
TGTGCCTGGAGTGGGGGCTCCTACGAGCAGTACTTC
CAWSGGSYEQYF
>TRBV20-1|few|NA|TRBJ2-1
TGCAGTGCTCTAGGGGGACCTACCCCCAATGAGCAGTTCTTC
CSALGGPTPNEQFF
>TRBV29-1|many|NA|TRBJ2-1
TGCAGCGTTCGGGGGTCGATCGCCGATAACAATGAGCAGTTCTTC
CSVRGSIADNNEQFF
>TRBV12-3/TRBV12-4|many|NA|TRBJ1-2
TGTGCCAGCAGTTTCGCCCGCGTGGGTTATGGCTACACCTTC
CASSFARVGYGYTF
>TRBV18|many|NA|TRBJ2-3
TGTGCCAGCTCACTAGACGACACAGATACACAGTATTTT
CASSLDDTDTQYF
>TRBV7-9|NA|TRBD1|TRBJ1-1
TGTGCCAGCAGCTTAGCAGGGGGACAGGGAATCCACACTGAAGCTTTCTTT
CASSLAGGQGIHTEAFF
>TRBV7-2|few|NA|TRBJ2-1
TGTGCCAGCAGCTTACACGCCCTATCGAGGGAGCAGTTCTTC
CASSLHALSREQFF
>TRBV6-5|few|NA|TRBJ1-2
TGTGCCAGCAGTCTGAGCGCGGTTGGTGGCTACACCTTC
CASSLSAVGGYTF
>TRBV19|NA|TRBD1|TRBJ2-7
TGTGCCAGTAGTCTAAAGGTAGCAGGGGGCTACGAGCAGTACTTC
CASSLKVAGGYEQYF
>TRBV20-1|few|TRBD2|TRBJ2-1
TGCAGTGCTAGAGTCCCGCTAGCGGTATACAATGAGCAGTTCTTC
CSARVPLAVYNEQFF
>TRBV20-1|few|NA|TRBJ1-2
TGCAGTGCTAGGTCGAGGGAGGGCTACACCTTC
CSARSREGYTF
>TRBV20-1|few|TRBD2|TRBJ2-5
TGCAGTGCCACCCAAACTAGCGGGGGGCAAGAGACCCAGTACTTC
CSATQTSGGQETQYF
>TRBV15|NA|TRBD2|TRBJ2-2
TGTGCCACCAGCAGAAGTACCGGGACTAGCGGGAGGCGGAACACCGGGGAGCTGTTTTTT
CATSRSTGTSGRRNTGELFF
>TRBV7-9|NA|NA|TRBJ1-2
TGTGCCAGCAGCGCCGAGGGGACCCTCCATGGCTACACCTTC
CASSAEGTLHGYTF
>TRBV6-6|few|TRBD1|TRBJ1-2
TGTGCCAGCAGTTACTTGGGACAGGGGGGAACCTATGGCTACACCTTC
CASSYLGQGGTYGYTF
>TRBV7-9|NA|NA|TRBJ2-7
TGTGCCAGCAGCTTAGGGATCCTTGGACAGTCTAGCTCCTACGAGCAGTACTTC
CASSLGILGQSSSYEQYF
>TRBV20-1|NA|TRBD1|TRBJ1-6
TGCAGTGCTAGAGGGGACAGCGTGAATTCACCCCTCCACTTT
CSARGDSVNSPLHF
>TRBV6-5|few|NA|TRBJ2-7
TGTGCCAGCAGTTATGGCGAAAAGATGGAGGAGCAGTACTTC
CASSYGEKMEEQYF
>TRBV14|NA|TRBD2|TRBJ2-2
TGTGCCAGCAGCCAAGATCGGAGCGGGGGCAGCACCGGGGAGCTGTTTTTT
CASSQDRSGGSTGELFF
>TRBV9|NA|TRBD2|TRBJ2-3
TGTGCCAGCAGCGTTAAAGGACTAGCGGGAGATACGCAGTATTTT
CASSVKGLAGDTQYF
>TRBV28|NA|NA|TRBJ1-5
TGTGCCAGCAGTTTAGTACAGTCATCCCAATATAGCAATCAGCCCCAGCATTTT
CASSLVQSSQYSNQPQHF
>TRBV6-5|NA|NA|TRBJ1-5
TGTGCCAGCAGTTACTCGAACCCGGGACGGATCCTAGAACAGCCCCAGCATTTT
CASSYSNPGRILEQPQHF
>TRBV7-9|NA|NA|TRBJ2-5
TGTGCCAGCAGCTCTGAGACATTGGGGGGCTTGGAGACCCAGTACTTC
CASSSETLGGLETQYF